This passage covers 2 T cell receptor beta chains from one sample sequenced in a study of blood T cell repertoires in COVID-19. Sequencing used immunoSEQ multiplex PCR; TCRdb keeps in-frame clones, though not all of them. Found here are some 70,000 clones, 88% of them singletons; the top ten hold approximately 40%. The material sequenced was peripheral blood. These receptors came from a woman aged 55 to 70 with COVID-19, enrolled during active disease.

This clone was counted once. The rearrangement joins TRBV11-2 to TRBJ2-1; no definite D call. The CDR3 is made up of 12 amino acids. V lost 5 bases, J lost 7 bases, and 9 bases lay in between. The V gene's germline CDR1 is SGHAT and CDR2 FQNNGV. CDR3 sequence reads: CASSLTGNEQFF. CDR3 DNA sequence: TGTGCCAGCAGCCTGACTGGGAATGAGCAGTTCTTC.

This clone was observed a single time. This sequence joins TRBV4-1 and TRBJ1-2, with TRBD1 identical over 7 bases. The germline V gene has CDR1 MGHRA and CDR2 YSYEKL. This CDR3 is built from 16 residues. V dropped 1 base and J dropped 2; count of bases not matched to a gene: 7. CDR3 amino acids: CASSQASGTANYGYTF. CDR3 bases: TGCGCCAGCAGCCAAGCCTCCGGGACAGCCAACTATGGCTACACCTTC.